This TCR beta chain was observed in a study of CD4 T cells in relation to SARS-CoV-2 and coronaviruses. Findings of the study overall: Compared with monoreactive clones, crossreactive clones showed significantly weaker SARS-CoV-2 expansion.

This clone is a singleton in its sample. Its antigen remains unidentified. Clones were read by immunoSEQ multiplex PCR, and TCRdb kept only the in-frame ones, dropping some. The sample holds about 21,000 clones, over 65% seen once. Unexposed donor CD4+ T cells date from 2011-2018, before the COVID-19 pandemic. CD4+ T cells were isolated from the cells after more than nine days of culture. Unexposed-donor CD4+ T cells were probed with SARS-CoV-2 S/N and four cold-coronavirus spikes, cells permitting. Germline-derived CDR1 and CDR2 are SNHLY and FYNNEI. This CDR3 is built from 14 residues. Trimming took 6 bases from V and 3 from J; bases not matched to a gene: 6.

Sequencing was carried out using CD4+ T cells from PBMCs, cultured in vitro. The sequence came from a human donor in good health. J is TRBJ2-3 and V is TRBV2, with 7 bases aligning to TRBD1. CDR3 coding DNA: TGTGCCAGCAGGATGACAGGGTGGACAGATACGCAGTATTTT. This codes for CASRMTGWTDTQYF.